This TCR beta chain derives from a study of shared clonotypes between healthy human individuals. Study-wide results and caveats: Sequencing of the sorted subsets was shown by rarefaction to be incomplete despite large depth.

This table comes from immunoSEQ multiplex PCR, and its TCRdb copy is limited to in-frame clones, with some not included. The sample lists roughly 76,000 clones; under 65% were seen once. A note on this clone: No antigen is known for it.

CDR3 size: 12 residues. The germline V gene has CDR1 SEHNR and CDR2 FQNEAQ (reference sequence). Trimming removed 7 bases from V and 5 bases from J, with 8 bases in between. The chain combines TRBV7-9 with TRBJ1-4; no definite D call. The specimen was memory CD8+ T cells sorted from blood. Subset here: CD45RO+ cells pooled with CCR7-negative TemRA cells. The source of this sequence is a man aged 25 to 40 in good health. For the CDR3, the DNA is TGTGCCAGCACCACTAAAAATGAAAAACTGTTTTTT. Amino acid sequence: CASTTKNEKLFF.